Described below is a single TCR beta chain sequence and its context. No antigen is known for it. Germline and junction disagree at one end, which may indicate a read error. This entry belongs to a study of T cells in Graves' hyperthyroidism and ophthalmopathy (dated 2019 in TCRdb). Regarding the research as a whole: A discovery cohort of roughly 100 patients, roughly 43 with Graves' ophthalmopathy and roughly 59 with stable Graves' hyperthyroidism, was used to find distinguishing TCR V-J signatures. Whether ophthalmopathy could be predicted prospectively was tested in an independent validation cohort made up of 18 to 20 hyperthyroidism patients plus 17 patients who later progressed to ophthalmopathy. The 75 to 100 discovery patients were randomly divided into training and test sets at a 7:3 ratio. Thyroid tissue and blood T-cell repertoires from about six Graves' hyperthyroidism patients were also compared in the study. After sampling, hyperthyroidism patients received methimazole starting at 30 mg daily, and ophthalmopathy patients received high-dose intravenous methylprednisolone. According to the paper, TCR Vbeta CDR3 sequencing was carried out on about 140 peripheral blood samples, which came from fewer than 50 ophthalmopathy, 80 or so hyperthyroidism and 17 progressor patients.

TCR beta CDR3 regions were amplified from RNA transcripts. The TCR CDR3 was subjected to a first round of RT-PCR using the HTBI primer set and the Qiagen OneStep RT-PCR kit. A second multiplex PCR round built the libraries, followed by size selection and purification. Libraries were sequenced paired-end with 100 bp reads on an Illumina HiSeq2000. On the study's bioinformatics: SOAPnuke was used to process the raw data, with reads discarded if the reads contained adapters or uncalled bases, had a mean Phred below 15, or lacked an exact constant-primer or identifier match. COPE v1.2.5 was used to merge high-quality paired reads, and clonotypes were defined as unique nucleotide sequences. MiTCR v1.1 was used to align clonotypes to the IMGT TRBV, TRBD and TRBJ reference segments. The analysis included only V-J combinations with a frequency above 0.0001, which together covered more than 99% of the repertoires. The TCS score was defined as the ratio of F50 (clonal expansion) to E x V (chaos), calculated using BLOSUM62-based TCRdist between CDR3 peptides within each V-J. Welch's t-statistics and random forest reduced roughly 500 V-J features to roughly 13, which were used in a naive Bayes classifier (R e1071). The similarity between thyroid and blood repertoires was quantified using the Morisita-Horn index. Using fastp at Q25 and MiXCR, TCRdb reprocessed the public reads and kept productive beta chains. One record per CDR3 amino acid sequence lists the most common genes and DNA. These V and J calls originate from TCRdb's pipeline instead of the authors' own analysis. The sample records 530,000 or so distinct CDR3 sequences, around 45% of which are singletons. The ten most abundant clones make up more than 7.5% of the sample.

The research as a whole found: In validation, the model predicted progression to ophthalmopathy with roughly 66% sensitivity and 72% to 75% specificity, a median of 6.5 months before onset. Blood samples also contained most of the expanded thyroid clonotypes (frequency above 0.001), which suggests that blood repertoires may reflect thyroid immune responses. No statistical method was used to set the sample size in advance, and investigators knew the group allocation. Ophthalmopathy was separated from stable hyperthyroidism by a 13 V-J signature model, with 85% to 90% sensitivity and just over 81% specificity obtained in cross-validation and 80%/75% obtained in testing.

Counted from cysteine to phenylalanine, this CDR3 has 17 amino acids. This entry keeps only the CDR3 DNA: 51 bases, framed from base 1. In the germline V gene, CDR1 corresponds to SGHVS and CDR2 to FQNEAQ. A patient counted as having stable Graves' hyperthyroidism if no progression to ophthalmopathy occurred over 18 months of follow-up. Hyperthyroidism patients were newly diagnosed, with disease duration under 2 months, and aged 18 to 65 years. Patients with uncontrolled infections, other autoimmune diseases, pregnancy or lactation were excluded. Clinical symptoms, serum thyroxine and TRAb, thyroid ultrasound, and orbital computed tomography formed the basis for the diagnoses. Total RNA was extracted using Trizol reagent, and RNA quality was assessed on an Agilent 2100 Bioanalyzer.

The sequence joins TRBV7-8 to TRBJ2-5, with TRBD2 identical over 9 junction bases. Sequencing was carried out using peripheral blood or thyroid tissue (not recorded which). This sequence originates from a woman aged 18-35 years with Graves' hyperthyroidism. The CDR3 protein sequence reads: CASSLASMLAGEETQYF. At the DNA level, the sequence is TGTGCCAGCAGCCTAGCCTCAATGTTAGCGGGAGAAGAGACCCAGTACTTC.